This entry concerns a single T cell receptor beta chain. The antigen is not known. The donors were part of the validation cohort of some 120 subjects. That cohort was separate from the first cohort, which comprised 670 or so subjects. This CDR3 region has 14 residues. The germline gives CDR1 SEHNR, CDR2 FQNEAQ (reference sequence). V lost 5 bases to trimming and J lost 0 bases, with 8 bases between them. These data belong to a study of cytomegalovirus exposure and HLA in healthy donors. Study-wide findings and caveats: Investigators reported 150 to 200 TCR beta chains as tied to cytomegalovirus. Across donors, most TCRs were seen rarely, yet some public ones were widespread.

Profiling relied on immunoSEQ multiplex PCR, and the TCRdb table lists in-frame clones only, not all of them. The sample holds 68,000 or so clones; 90% to 95% are singletons and the top ten take just over 3%. This receptor was obtained from a man aged 18 to 30 in good health and CMV-seronegative. Material for sequencing was PBMCs. This chain uses TRBV7-9 with TRBJ2-1; the D gene is possibly TRBD2 (5 bases). CDR3 sequence: CASSRGSSYNEQFF. In DNA, the CDR3 is TGTGCCAGCAGCCGTGGGAGCTCCTACAATGAGCAGTTCTTC.